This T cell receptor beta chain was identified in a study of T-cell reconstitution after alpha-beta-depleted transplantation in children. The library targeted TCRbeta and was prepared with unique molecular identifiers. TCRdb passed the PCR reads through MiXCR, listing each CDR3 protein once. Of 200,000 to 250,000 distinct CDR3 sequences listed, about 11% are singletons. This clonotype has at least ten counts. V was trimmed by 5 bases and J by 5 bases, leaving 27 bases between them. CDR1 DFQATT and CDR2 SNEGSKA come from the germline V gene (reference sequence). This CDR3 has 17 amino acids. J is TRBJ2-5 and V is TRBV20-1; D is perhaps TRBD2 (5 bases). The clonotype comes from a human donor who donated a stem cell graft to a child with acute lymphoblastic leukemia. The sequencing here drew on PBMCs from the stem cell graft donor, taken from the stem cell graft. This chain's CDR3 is CSASEPIFRRIGETQYF. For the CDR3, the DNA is TGCAGTGCTTCAGAACCAATATTTAGGAGGATCGGGGAGACCCAGTACTTC.